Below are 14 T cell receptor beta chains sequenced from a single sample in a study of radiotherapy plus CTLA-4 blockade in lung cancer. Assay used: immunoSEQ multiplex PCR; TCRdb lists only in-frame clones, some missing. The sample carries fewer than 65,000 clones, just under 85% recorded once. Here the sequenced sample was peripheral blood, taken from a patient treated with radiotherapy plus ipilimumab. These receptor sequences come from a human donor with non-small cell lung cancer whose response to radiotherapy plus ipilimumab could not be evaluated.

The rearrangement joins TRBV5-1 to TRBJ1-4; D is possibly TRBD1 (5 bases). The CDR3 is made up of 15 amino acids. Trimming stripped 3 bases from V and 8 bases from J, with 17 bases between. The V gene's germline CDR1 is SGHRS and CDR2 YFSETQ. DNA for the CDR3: TGCGCCAGCAGCTCCCGTGGCGGGGCTGGGGAAAAACTGTTTTTT. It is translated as CASSSRGGAGEKLFF. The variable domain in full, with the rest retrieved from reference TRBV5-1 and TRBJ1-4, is KAGVTQTPRYLIKTRGQQVTLSCSPISGHRSVSWYQQTPGQGLQFLFEYFSETQRNKGNFPGRFSGRQFSNSRSEMNVSTLELGDSALYLCASSSRGGAGEKLFFGSGTQLSVL.

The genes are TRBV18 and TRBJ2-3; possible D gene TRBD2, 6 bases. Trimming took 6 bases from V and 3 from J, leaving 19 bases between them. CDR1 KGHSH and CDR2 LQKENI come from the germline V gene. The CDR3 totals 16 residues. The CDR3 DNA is TGTGCCAGCTCCCTAGCTCCGGGGGACCTGACAGATACGCAGTATTTT. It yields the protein CASSLAPGDLTDTQYF.

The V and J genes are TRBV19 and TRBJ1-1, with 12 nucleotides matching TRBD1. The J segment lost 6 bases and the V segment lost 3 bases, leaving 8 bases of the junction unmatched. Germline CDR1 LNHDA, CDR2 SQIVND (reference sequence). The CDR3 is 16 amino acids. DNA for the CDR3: TGTGCCAGTAGTATGGGGACAGGGGGCTTCGGTGCTGAAGCTTTCTTT. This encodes CASSMGTGGFGAEAFF.

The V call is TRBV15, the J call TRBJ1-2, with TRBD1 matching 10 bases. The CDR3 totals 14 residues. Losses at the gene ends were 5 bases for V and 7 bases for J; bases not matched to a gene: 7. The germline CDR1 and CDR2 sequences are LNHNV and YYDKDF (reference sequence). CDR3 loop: CATSAGTGEVGYTF. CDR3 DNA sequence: TGTGCCACCAGCGCAGGGACAGGGGAGGTTGGCTACACCTTC.

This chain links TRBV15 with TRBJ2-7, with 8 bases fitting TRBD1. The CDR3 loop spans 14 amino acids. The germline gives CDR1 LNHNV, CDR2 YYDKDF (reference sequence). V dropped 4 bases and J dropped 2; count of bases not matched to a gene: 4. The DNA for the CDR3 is TGTGCCACCAGCACAAGGACAGGGCCCTACGAGCAGTACTTC. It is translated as CATSTRTGPYEQYF.

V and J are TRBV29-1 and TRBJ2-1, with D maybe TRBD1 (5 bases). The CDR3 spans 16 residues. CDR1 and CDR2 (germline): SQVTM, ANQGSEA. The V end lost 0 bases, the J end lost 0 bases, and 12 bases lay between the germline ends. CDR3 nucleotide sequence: TGCAGCGTTGAAGACGGACAAAAGAGCTCCTACAATGAGCAGTTCTTC. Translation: CSVEDGQKSSYNEQFF.

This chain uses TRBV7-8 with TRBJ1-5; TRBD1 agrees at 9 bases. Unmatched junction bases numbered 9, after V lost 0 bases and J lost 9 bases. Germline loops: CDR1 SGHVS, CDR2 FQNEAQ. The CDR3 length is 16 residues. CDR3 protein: CASSLANRGRQGPQHF. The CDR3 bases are TGTGCCAGCAGCTTAGCGAACAGGGGGCGCCAAGGGCCCCAGCATTTT. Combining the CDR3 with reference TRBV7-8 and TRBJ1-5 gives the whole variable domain GAGVSQSPRYKVAKRGQDVALRCDPISGHVSLFWYQQALGQGPEFLTYFQNEAQLDKSGLPSDRFFAERPEGSVSTLKIQRTQQEDSAVYLCASSLANRGRQGPQHFGDGTRLSIL.

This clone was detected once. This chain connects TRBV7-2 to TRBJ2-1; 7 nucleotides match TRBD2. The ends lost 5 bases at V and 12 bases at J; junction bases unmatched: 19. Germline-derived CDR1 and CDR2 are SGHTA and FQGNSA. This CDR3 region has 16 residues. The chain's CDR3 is CASSASGTTYNVGQFF. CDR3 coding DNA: TGTGCCAGCAGCGCCTCCGGGACTACCTACAATGTGGGGCAGTTCTTC. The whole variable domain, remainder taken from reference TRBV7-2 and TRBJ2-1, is GAGVSQSPSNKVTEKGKDVELRCDPISGHTALYWYRQSLGQGLEFLIYFQGNSAPDKSGLPSDRFSAERTGGSVSTLTIQRTQQEDSAVYLCASSASGTTYNVGQFFGPGTRLTVL.

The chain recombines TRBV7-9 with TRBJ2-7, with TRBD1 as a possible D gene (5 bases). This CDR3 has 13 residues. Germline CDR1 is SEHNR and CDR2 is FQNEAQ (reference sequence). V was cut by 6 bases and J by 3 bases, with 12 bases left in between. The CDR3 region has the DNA TGTGCCAGCAGGCCAGGGAATTTCTACGAGCAGTACTTC. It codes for CASRPGNFYEQYF.

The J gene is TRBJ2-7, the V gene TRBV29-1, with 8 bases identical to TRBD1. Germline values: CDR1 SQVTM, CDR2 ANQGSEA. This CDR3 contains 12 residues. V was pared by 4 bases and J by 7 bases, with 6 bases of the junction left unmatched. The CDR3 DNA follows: TGCAGCGTTGGAACCAGGGGGCGTGAGCAGTACTTC. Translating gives CSVGTRGREQYF.

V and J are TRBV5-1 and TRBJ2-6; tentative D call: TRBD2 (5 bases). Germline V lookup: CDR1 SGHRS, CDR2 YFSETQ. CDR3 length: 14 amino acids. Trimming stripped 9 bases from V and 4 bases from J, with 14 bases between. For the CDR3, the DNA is TGCGCCACCCGAGAGGGCGCCGGGGCCAACGTCCTGACTTTC. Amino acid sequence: CATREGAGANVLTF. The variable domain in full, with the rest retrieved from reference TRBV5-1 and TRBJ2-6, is KAGVTQTPRYLIKTRGQQVTLSCSPISGHRSVSWYQQTPGQGLQFLFEYFSETQRNKGNFPGRFSGRQFSNSRSEMNVSTLELGDSALYLCATREGAGANVLTFGAGSRLTVL.

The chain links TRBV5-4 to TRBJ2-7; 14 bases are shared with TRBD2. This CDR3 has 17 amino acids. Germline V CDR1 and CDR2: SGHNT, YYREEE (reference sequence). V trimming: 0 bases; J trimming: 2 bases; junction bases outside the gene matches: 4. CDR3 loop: CASSLGPGLAGAYEQYF. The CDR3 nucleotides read TGTGCCAGCAGCTTGGGACCGGGACTAGCGGGGGCCTACGAGCAGTACTTC.

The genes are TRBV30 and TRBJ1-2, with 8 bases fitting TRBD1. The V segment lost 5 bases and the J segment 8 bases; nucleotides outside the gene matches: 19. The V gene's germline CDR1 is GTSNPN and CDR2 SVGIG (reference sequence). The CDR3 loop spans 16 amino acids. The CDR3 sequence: CAWEARSGRTGSGYTF. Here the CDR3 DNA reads TGTGCCTGGGAGGCCCGATCAGGCAGGACAGGGTCGGGCTACACCTTC.

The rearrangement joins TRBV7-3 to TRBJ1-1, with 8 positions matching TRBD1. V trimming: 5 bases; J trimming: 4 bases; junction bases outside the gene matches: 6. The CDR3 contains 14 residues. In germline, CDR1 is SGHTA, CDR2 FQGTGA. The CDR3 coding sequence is TGTGCCAGCAGCGTGGACAGGGAAGGCACTGAAGCTTTCTTT. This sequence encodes CASSVDREGTEAFF.